This record concerns one TCR beta chain sequence. Its antigen is currently not known. The junction does not match germline at one end; this may be a read error. This entry belongs to a study of blood T cells in healthy people across ages (dated by TCRdb to about 2015). At the level of the whole study: Template switching captured roughly one uniquely barcoded TCR beta cDNA molecule per two T cells in model experiments. Using deep sequencing normalized with unique cDNA molecular identifiers, the study measured how TCR beta repertoire diversity changes with age. The donors were split into four age groups: young (average roughly 15 years), middle-aged (39), aged (approximately 60) and long-lived (under 90). For two donors (one aged 18 to 29 and one aged 80 or older), the study analyzed two additional independent replicas of 1 million unique cDNA reads from the same blood draw. Study-wide conclusions, independent of this receptor: As age increased, observed TCR beta diversity per million T cells dropped in a roughly linear way, and a significant reduction was already evident by age roughly 36. Bulk unsorted PBMC profiling prevented conclusive comparison of naive and antigen-experienced compartments. The CMV infection status of donors was not known, potentially confounding age-related changes in expanded clonotypes. Observed TCR beta diversity correlated strongly with the percentage of naive T cells measured by flow cytometry. Total diversity estimates from one million sequenced T cells were considered lower bounds and underestimates. Compared with the aged group, more naive CD4+ T cells, fewer expanded clones and increased TCR diversity were shown by the long-lived group, suggesting age selection.

The roughly 39 donors, aged about 6 to 95 years, were systemically healthy Caucasian individuals from Russia. Around 9.7 milliliters of peripheral blood were collected from each donor into EDTA-treated Vacutainer tubes. Ficoll-Paque density-gradient centrifugation was used to isolate PBMCs, with at least 6.5 million obtained per sample. Trizol reagent was used to extract total RNA from PBMCs, with at least 6 micrograms per sample. The percentages of naive CD45RAhigh/CD27high T cells were determined by flow cytometry on a PBMC aliquot from every donor. The CDR1 and CDR2 encoded by the germline V gene (reference sequence) are LGHDT and YNNKEL. The CDR3, cysteine through phenylalanine, is 14 amino acids long. This entry keeps only the CDR3 DNA: 42 bases, framed from base 1. Library method: 5' RACE. Reads for this sample came from an Illumina HiSeq 2500. The second PCR ran for roughly 6 to 11 cycles and used a J-beta primer mix along with a sample-barcoded 5' primer. Each TCR beta cDNA molecule received a unique molecular identifier from a template-switch 5' adaptor carrying 12 random nucleotides. Each sample yielded at least 3 million CDR3-containing paired-end reads. First-strand cDNA was synthesized from all RNA with the Mint cDNA synthesis kit, primed by a TRBC-specific oligonucleotide. After uracil-DNA glycosylase treatment, a first 18-cycle PCR used universal primers M1SS and BC2_uni_R on all cDNA. On the study's bioinformatics: Each sample was normalized by randomly selecting 1 million high-quality reads, each carrying a distinct molecular identifier. Instead of being binned into consensus sequences, reads that shared molecular identifiers were thrown out. MiTCR, set to a Q25 quality threshold and the strictest error-elimination algorithm, was used for CDR3 identification, clonotype clustering and error correction. A nonparametric unseen species model using Euler transformation provided a lower-bound estimate of total TCR beta diversity. TCRdb trimmed public reads at Q25 via fastp, called clones via MiXCR and kept in-frame beta chains. Here each entry gathers all rows of one CDR3 protein and keeps the most common genes and DNA. The V and J calls were determined by TCRdb, not by the authors. This sample is represented by 800,000 to 950,000 distinct CDR3 sequences; almost 30% of them were singletons. Of the sample, about 10% falls within the top ten clones.

The sample also formed part of further work on T cells of mothers and their children. Looking at the second paper: The donors were nine systemically healthy Caucasian individuals, made up of three mothers and their six children. cDNA synthesis consumed the entire amount of extracted RNA, loaded at around 1.5 ug RNA in each 15 ul reaction. Sample barcodes and 2-4 random nucleotides were added via the M1S primer in the second PCR. Over 8 million TCR beta CDR3 reads were obtained for each mother, and approximately 3.2 million reads were obtained for each child. In both related and unrelated pairs, thymic selection shapes the output of TCR recombination in a similar way, with inherited differences having only a minor effect. Normalized repertoire overlap was always found to be slightly, but never significantly, higher in related mother-child pairs than in unrelated mother-child pairs. Persistent microchimeric T cell clones were not detected, at a sensitivity of about 100 clones per million clonotypes. Deep NGS was used in the study to compare the TCR beta repertoires of mothers and children and to look for features that separate related mother-child pairs from unrelated individuals. Mothers averaged roughly 40 +/- 4 years of age and children averaged around 10 +/- 4 years. After adapters were ligated using NEBNext reagents, the libraries underwent 100+100 nt paired-end sequencing on an Illumina HiSeq 2000. Mother and child libraries were prepared a month apart and sequenced in separate runs to prevent cross-contamination. Between about 500,000 and 2,100,000 distinct TCR beta clonotypes were identified per donor. Naive TCR beta clonotypes were estimated from low-frequency clonotypes matched to each donor's FACS-determined naive share, without sorting.

The source material was blood. The rearrangement joined TRBV3-1 to TRBJ1-1; the D gene assignment is ambiguous. The source of this sequence is a woman in her 40s in good health. The CDR3 protein sequence reads: CASSLSSGNIEAFF. The DNA reads as follows: TGTGCCAGCAGCTTATCTTCTGGGAACATTGAAGCTTTCTTT.